A selection of T cell receptor beta chains follows, all from one sample in a study of blood T cell repertoires in COVID-19. Clones were read by immunoSEQ multiplex PCR, and TCRdb kept only the in-frame ones, dropping some. The data show around 55,000 clones, 75% to 90% seen once. Material for sequencing was peripheral blood. Receptor source: a man between 60 and 75 years old with acute or convalescent COVID-19. The conserved cysteine and the conserved F or W are not part of the CDR3 here. Fields, in order: J gene, clone size, V gene, CDR3 length, CDR3 protein. Not every row has a clone size; where given, it reads once, few, many or a size class.

j_gene: TRBJ2-1
abundance: .
v_gene: TRBV9
len: 13
CDR3aa: ASSATQGSYNEQF

j_gene: TRBJ2-1
abundance: .
v_gene: TRBV24-1
len: 14
CDR3aa: ATSDHTRPGYNEQF

j_gene: TRBJ2-1
abundance: .
v_gene: TRBV19
len: 10
CDR3aa: ASCDRGGEQF

j_gene: TRBJ2-5
abundance: .
v_gene: TRBV28
len: 11
CDR3aa: ASRKTSMETQY

j_gene: TRBJ2-5
abundance: .
v_gene: TRBV7-2
len: 13
CDR3aa: ASSSPLGLQETQY

j_gene: TRBJ1-1
abundance: .
v_gene: TRBV15
len: 11
CDR3aa: ATSPDRVTEAF

j_gene: TRBJ1-3
abundance: .
v_gene: TRBV6-1
len: 13
CDR3aa: ASSAGTASGNTIY

j_gene: TRBJ1-1
abundance: .
v_gene: TRBV7-9
len: 12
CDR3aa: ASSMTGSNTEAF

j_gene: TRBJ1-5
abundance: once
v_gene: TRBV6-6
len: 14
CDR3aa: ASSYSSLSVNQPQH

j_gene: TRBJ1-1
abundance: .
v_gene: TRBV28
len: 13
CDR3aa: ASSFPREGDTEAF

j_gene: TRBJ2-2
abundance: .
v_gene: TRBV30
len: 18
CDR3aa: AWKKASGLLGRGNTGELF

j_gene: TRBJ2-1
abundance: .
v_gene: TRBV27
len: 13
CDR3aa: ASSRTLAGINEQF

j_gene: TRBJ1-1
abundance: .
v_gene: TRBV7-2
len: 11
CDR3aa: ASSRQQNTEAF

j_gene: TRBJ1-5
abundance: .
v_gene: TRBV5-8
len: 13
CDR3aa: ASSLGTAPNQPQH

j_gene: TRBJ2-2
abundance: .
v_gene: TRBV13
len: 13
CDR3aa: ASSLGSPRTGELF

j_gene: TRBJ1-2
abundance: .
v_gene: TRBV6-5
len: 11
CDR3aa: ASSLQGWDGYT

j_gene: TRBJ1-2
abundance: .
v_gene: TRBV4-2
len: 12
CDR3aa: ASSQDMRSGGYT

j_gene: TRBJ2-7
abundance: .
v_gene: TRBV7-9
len: 15
CDR3aa: ASSFWAGTGSSYEQY

j_gene: TRBJ2-5
abundance: .
v_gene: TRBV30
len: 10
CDR3aa: AYNRGQETQY

j_gene: TRBJ2-7
abundance: .
v_gene: TRBV5-1
len: 11
CDR3aa: ASSMDRVYEQY

j_gene: TRBJ1-6
abundance: .
v_gene: TRBV6-1
len: 14
CDR3aa: ASSGPNRGGNSPLH

j_gene: TRBJ2-7
abundance: .
v_gene: TRBV6-1
len: 11
CDR3aa: ASSDLDRYEQY

j_gene: TRBJ1-5
abundance: .
v_gene: TRBV15
len: 15
CDR3aa: ATSRLYGQGDNQPQH

j_gene: TRBJ2-3
abundance: .
v_gene: TRBV18
len: 15
CDR3aa: ASSPDLSGRAVDTQY

j_gene: TRBJ1-6
abundance: .
v_gene: TRBV6-4
len: 11
CDR3aa: ASSGQANSPLH

j_gene: TRBJ2-7
abundance: .
v_gene: TRBV7-2
len: 12
CDR3aa: ASSLVRPGYEQY

j_gene: TRBJ1-4
abundance: .
v_gene: TRBV28
len: 12
CDR3aa: ASRGQGAGEKLF

j_gene: TRBJ1-1
abundance: .
v_gene: TRBV12-3/TRBV12-4
len: 9
CDR3aa: ASSLSTEAF

j_gene: TRBJ1-4
abundance: .
v_gene: TRBV30
len: 14
CDR3aa: AWSVGVGTGDEKLF

j_gene: TRBJ2-2
abundance: .
v_gene: TRBV21-1
len: 13
CDR3aa: ASPQEGSNTGELF

j_gene: TRBJ2-3
abundance: .
v_gene: TRBV19
len: 13
CDR3aa: ASKVREGLTDTQY

j_gene: TRBJ2-2
abundance: .
v_gene: TRBV9
len: 13
CDR3aa: ASSAGYANTGELF

j_gene: TRBJ1-6
abundance: .
v_gene: TRBV11-2
len: 13
CDR3aa: ASSLGTGGNSPLH

j_gene: TRBJ2-1
abundance: .
v_gene: TRBV27
len: 14
CDR3aa: ASSPRLAGGLNEQF

j_gene: TRBJ2-7
abundance: .
v_gene: TRBV9
len: 12
CDR3aa: ASSIRGDGYEQY

j_gene: TRBJ2-7
abundance: .
v_gene: TRBV28
len: 12
CDR3aa: ASSSHYGSYEQY

j_gene: TRBJ2-5
abundance: .
v_gene: TRBV27
len: 17
CDR3aa: ASSLFARTSGRGGKTQY

j_gene: TRBJ2-7
abundance: .
v_gene: TRBV5-7
len: 13
CDR3aa: ASSCPTGGSYEQY

j_gene: TRBJ2-7
abundance: .
v_gene: TRBV28
len: 9
CDR3aa: ASSSRYEQY

j_gene: TRBJ1-6
abundance: .
v_gene: TRBV30
len: 13
CDR3aa: AWSVVDRGDSPLH

j_gene: TRBJ2-2
abundance: .
v_gene: TRBV5-6
len: 16
CDR3aa: ASSLAGVGGKSTGELF

j_gene: TRBJ2-3
abundance: .
v_gene: TRBV9
len: 14
CDR3aa: ASSVASLRAADTQY

j_gene: TRBJ2-5
abundance: .
v_gene: TRBV19
len: 12
CDR3aa: ASSIEDRQETQY

j_gene: TRBJ1-2
abundance: .
v_gene: TRBV4-1
len: 13
CDR3aa: ASSQVQGASYGYT

j_gene: TRBJ2-2
abundance: .
v_gene: TRBV28
len: 14
CDR3aa: ASSPAGTGATGELF

j_gene: TRBJ2-1
abundance: .
v_gene: TRBV11-3
len: 11
CDR3aa: ASSQQGPGEQF

j_gene: TRBJ1-2
abundance: .
v_gene: TRBV11-2
len: 11
CDR3aa: ASSPGQVYGYT

j_gene: TRBJ2-5
abundance: .
v_gene: TRBV5-1
len: 14
CDR3aa: ASNLGTSGIQETQY

j_gene: TRBJ2-7
abundance: .
v_gene: TRBV5-1
len: 12
CDR3aa: ASSPTSGRFEQY

j_gene: TRBJ2-5
abundance: .
v_gene: TRBV9
len: 12
CDR3aa: ASSASGTMETQY

j_gene: TRBJ1-2
abundance: .
v_gene: TRBV6-2/TRBV6-3
len: 13
CDR3aa: ASSYSPAHNYGYT